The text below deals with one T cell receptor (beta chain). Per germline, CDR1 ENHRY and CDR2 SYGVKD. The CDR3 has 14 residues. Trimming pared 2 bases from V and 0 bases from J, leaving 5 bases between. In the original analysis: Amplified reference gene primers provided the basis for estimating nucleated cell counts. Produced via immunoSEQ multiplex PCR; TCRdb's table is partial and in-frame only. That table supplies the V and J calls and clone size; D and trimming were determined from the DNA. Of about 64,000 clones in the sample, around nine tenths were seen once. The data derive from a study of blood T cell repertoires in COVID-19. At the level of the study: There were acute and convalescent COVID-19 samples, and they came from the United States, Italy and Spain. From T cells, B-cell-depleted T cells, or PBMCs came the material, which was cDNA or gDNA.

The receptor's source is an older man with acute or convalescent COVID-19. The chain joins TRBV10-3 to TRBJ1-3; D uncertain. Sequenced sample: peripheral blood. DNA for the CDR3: TGTGCCATCAGTGAGGAGAGCTCTGGAAACACCATATATTTT. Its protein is CAISEESSGNTIYF.